This T cell receptor beta chain originates from a study of blood T cells in healthy people across ages. Whole-study results and caveats: A roughly linear age-dependent decrease characterized TCR beta diversity per million T cells. Unsorted PBMC input precluded a conclusive naive versus antigen-experienced comparison.

A second roughly 6 to 11 cycle PCR used barcoded and J-beta primers. Every cDNA was tagged by a template-switch adaptor with 12 random nucleotides. Each CDR3 protein gets one entry after TCRdb re-called the 5' RACE reads with MiXCR. The data hold 1.5 million to 2 million distinct CDR3 sequences, with around 40% observed a single time. Peripheral blood samples of roughly 10 milliliters were drawn from each donor. Concerning this clonotype itself: Its antigen is as yet unknown.

The germline V and J ends were trimmed by 2 bases and 2 bases, with 13 bases remaining between them. CDR3 size: 15 residues. The germline V gene has CDR1 SGDLS and CDR2 YYNGEE. The clonotype originates from a human donor in good health. The V and J genes are TRBV9 and TRBJ1-1; D is unclear. Sequencing input: blood. The CDR3 here is CASSVGSFPNTEAFF. The CDR3 nucleotides read TGTGCCAGCAGCGTGGGGTCCTTTCCTAACACTGAAGCTTTCTTT. Variable domain in full (rest from reference TRBV9 and TRBJ1-1): DSGVTQTPKHLITATGQRVTLRCSPRSGDLSVYWYQQSLDQGLQFLIQYYNGEERAKGNILERFSAQQFPDLHSELNLSSLELGDSALYFCASSVGSFPNTEAFFGQGTRLTVV.